A single TCR beta chain is shown here with its context. Its antigen is unknown. The data derive from a study of identical twins. Findings of the study overall: Out-of-frame TCR alpha sharing in monozygotic twins exceeded recombination model predictions.

CDR1 and CDR2 (germline): KGHDR, SFDVKD. The CDR3 runs to 17 residues. The trim removed 4 bases at V and 7 bases at J, leaving 10 bases unmatched. TCRdb processed the 5' RACE reads anew with MiXCR; each CDR3 protein has one entry. The sample contains around 490,000 distinct CDR3 sequences, 12% to 15% of which appear only once. Separately, the same data were catalogued under a study of yellow fever vaccine responses in identical twins. That paper notes: Twins' vaccine T cell response reportedly seemed partly convergent, partly personalized.

The specimen sequenced was CD4+ T cells sorted from blood. The origin of this receptor is a woman aged 18 to 35 in good health. The chain recombines TRBV24-1 with TRBJ2-1; 12 nucleotides line up with TRBD2. The CDR3 nucleotides read TGTGCCACCAGTGACCGGAGACTAGCGGGGGTGCTAAATGAGCAGTTCTTC. Translating gives CATSDRRLAGVLNEQFF.